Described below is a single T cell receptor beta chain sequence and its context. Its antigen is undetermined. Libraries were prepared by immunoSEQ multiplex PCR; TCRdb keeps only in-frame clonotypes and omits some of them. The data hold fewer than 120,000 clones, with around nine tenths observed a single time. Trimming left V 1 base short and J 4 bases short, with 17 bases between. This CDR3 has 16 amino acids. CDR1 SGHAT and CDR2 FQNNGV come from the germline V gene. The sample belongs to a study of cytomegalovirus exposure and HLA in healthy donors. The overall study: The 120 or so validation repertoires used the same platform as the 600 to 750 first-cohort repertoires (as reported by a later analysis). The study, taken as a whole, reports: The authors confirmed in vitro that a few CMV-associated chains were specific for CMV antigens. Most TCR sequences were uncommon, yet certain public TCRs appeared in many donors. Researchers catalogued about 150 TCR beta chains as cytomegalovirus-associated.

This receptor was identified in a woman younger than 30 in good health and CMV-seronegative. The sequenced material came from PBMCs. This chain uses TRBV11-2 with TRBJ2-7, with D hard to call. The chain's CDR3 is CASSLVPGAALYEQYF. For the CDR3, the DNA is TGTGCCAGCAGCTTAGTCCCAGGCGCAGCCCTTTACGAGCAGTACTTC.